These T cell receptor beta chains were read from a single sample in a study of Graves' ophthalmopathy and Graves' hyperthyroidism. TCRdb re-called the multiplex PCR reads with MiXCR, one entry per CDR3 protein. Of fewer than 250,000 distinct CDR3 sequences detected, less than 30% appear once; the ten largest clones hold over 7.5%. The sample taken for sequencing was peripheral blood. The receptor source for this set is a man between 50 and 59 years old with Graves' ophthalmopathy. Both conserved end residues are part of each CDR3. The D gene is left open where the match is weak. Size tells how often a clone was seen (once, few, many) or the class of an expanded clone, and some rows leave it out.

v_gene	j_gene	len	abundance	d_gene	CDR3aa	CDR3nt
TRBV7-2	TRBJ1-5	18	many	TRBD1	CASSLASSGTGGFQPQHF	TGTGCCAGCAGCTTAGCCTCCTCCGGGACAGGGGGCTTTCAGCCCCAGCATTTT
TRBV6-1	TRBJ2-5	12	many	TRBD2	CASRPSGETQYF	TGTGCCAGCAGACCTAGCGGAGAGACCCAGTACTTC
TRBV5-1	TRBJ1-3	15	many	.	CASSLGSSGGNTIYF	TGCGCCAGCAGCTTGGGTTCGTCGGGTGGAAACACCATATATTTT
TRBV19	TRBJ1-2	15	.	.	CASRINRDGSYGYTF	TGTGCCAGTAGGATAAACCGGGACGGAAGCTATGGCTACACCTTC
TRBV6-1	TRBJ2-7	15	many	.	CASSRVAASSYEQYF	TGTGCCAGCAGTCGTGTAGCGGCCTCCTCCTACGAGCAGTACTTC
TRBV28	TRBJ2-2	14	many	TRBD1	CASSLLQGAGELFF	TGTGCCAGCAGTTTATTACAGGGGGCCGGGGAGCTGTTTTTT
TRBV6-1	TRBJ2-5	14	many	.	CASSEVGGTATQYF	TGTGCCAGCAGTGAGGTCGGAGGTACGGCAACCCAGTACTTC
TRBV10-3	TRBJ2-2	15	many	.	CAISAGEQNTGELFF	TGTGCCATCAGTGCAGGGGAACAGAACACCGGGGAGCTGTTTTTT
TRBV5-1	TRBJ2-1	15	many	.	CASRSDSEGYNEQFF	TGCGCCAGCAGGTCGGACTCAGAGGGTTATAATGAGCAGTTCTTC
TRBV12-3/TRBV12-4	TRBJ1-1	14	few	.	CASSPRDHNTEAFF	TGTGCCAGCAGCCCCCGGGACCACAACACTGAAGCTTTCTTT
TRBV10-3	TRBJ2-5	18	many	.	CAISDQTRELSQQETQYF	TGTGCCATCAGTGATCAAACCAGAGAATTAAGCCAACAAGAGACCCAGTACTTC
TRBV7-3	TRBJ2-2	13	.	.	CASSLSPSGELFF	TGTGCCAGCAGCTTAAGCCCTTCCGGGGAGCTGTTTTTT
TRBV6-5	TRBJ1-2	16	.	TRBD1	CASSYRLGQGAGGYTF	TGTGCCAGCAGTTACCGGCTGGGACAGGGAGCAGGAGGCTACACCTTC
TRBV20-1	TRBJ2-7	12	many	.	CSAWGQGSEQYF	TGCAGTGCTTGGGGTCAGGGGTCCGAGCAGTACTTC
TRBV12-3/TRBV12-4	TRBJ2-5	16	many	TRBD2	CASTPRRASGMETQYF	TGTGCCAGCACCCCACGCCGGGCTAGCGGGATGGAGACCCAGTACTTC
TRBV6-5	TRBJ1-2	14	.	.	CASSYSNRENGYTF	TGTGCCAGCAGTTACTCGAACAGGGAGAATGGCTACACCTTC
TRBV7-9	TRBJ1-1	14	many	.	CASSLLTQNTEAFF	TGTGCCAGCAGCTTACTCACGCAGAACACTGAAGCTTTCTTT
TRBV15	TRBJ1-3	15	.	.	CATSREGIRGNTIYF	TGTGCCACCAGCAGAGAGGGGATTAGGGGAAACACCATATATTTT
TRBV18	TRBJ1-2	12	many	.	CASSTPISGYTF	TGTGCCAGCTCAACACCGATCAGCGGCTACACCTTC
TRBV12-3/TRBV12-4	TRBJ1-2	13	.	.	CASSLENGYGYTF	TGTGCCAGCAGTCTAGAAAACGGCTATGGCTACACCTTC
TRBV29-1	TRBJ2-5	13	many	.	CSVGSGWGETQYF	TGCAGCGTTGGGTCGGGATGGGGAGAGACCCAGTACTTC
TRBV2	TRBJ2-5	14	.	.	CASTTDRSPETQYF	TGTGCCAGCACTACCGACAGGTCACCAGAGACCCAGTACTTC
TRBV6-2/TRBV6-3	TRBJ2-7	15	many	TRBD2	CASSQGLAKSYEQYF	TGTGCCAGCAGTCAAGGACTAGCGAAATCCTACGAGCAGTACTTC
TRBV7-9	TRBJ2-7	15	once	.	CASQPRGGIANEQYF	TGTGCCAGCCAACCAAGGGGCGGGATAGCTAACGAGCAGTACTTC
TRBV12-3/TRBV12-4	TRBJ2-2	13	many	.	CATAAMGTGELFF	TGTGCCACCGCGGCAATGGGGACCGGGGAGCTGTTTTTT
TRBV6-1	TRBJ1-1	13	.	.	CASIGPLNTEAFF	TGTGCCAGCATCGGTCCTCTAAACACTGAAGCTTTCTTT
TRBV12-3/TRBV12-4	TRBJ2-7	14	few	TRBD2	CASSLQRGPYEQYF	TGTGCCAGCAGTTTACAGCGGGGCCCCTACGAGCAGTACTTC